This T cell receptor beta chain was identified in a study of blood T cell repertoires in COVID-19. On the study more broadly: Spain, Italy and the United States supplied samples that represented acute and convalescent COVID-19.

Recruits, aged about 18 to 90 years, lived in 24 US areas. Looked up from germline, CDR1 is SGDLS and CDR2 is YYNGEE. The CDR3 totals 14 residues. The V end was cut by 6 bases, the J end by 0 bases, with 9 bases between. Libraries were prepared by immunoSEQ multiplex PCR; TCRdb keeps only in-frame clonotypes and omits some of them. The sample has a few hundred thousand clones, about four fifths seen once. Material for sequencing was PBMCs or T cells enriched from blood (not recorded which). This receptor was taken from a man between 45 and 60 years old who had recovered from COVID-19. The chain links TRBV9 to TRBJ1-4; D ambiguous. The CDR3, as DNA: TGTGCCAGCACTCCGGGAACAACTAATGAAAAACTGTTTTTT. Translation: CASTPGTTNEKLFF.